The 20 T cell receptor beta chains in this list originate from one sample, sequenced in a study of blood T cells in healthy people across ages. The use of a sample-barcoded 5' primer and a J-beta primer mix characterized a second PCR of roughly 6 to 11 cycles. TCRdb independently ran MiXCR on the 5' RACE reads; one entry per CDR3 protein. This sample has 600,000 to 900,000 distinct CDR3 sequences, with about 26% found just once. The same sample was also used in a study of T cells of mothers and their children.

What was sequenced was blood. The source of these receptors is a boy aged 5-17 years in good health.

The J gene is TRBJ1-2, the V gene TRBV29-1, with 9 bases identical to TRBD1. Per the germline V gene, CDR1 is SQVTM and CDR2 is ANQGSEA. This CDR3 region has 13 residues. The ends lost 5 bases at V and 8 bases at J; junction bases unmatched: 9. The CDR3: CSVRSQGARGYTF. The CDR3 DNA follows: TGCAGCGTTCGCTCACAGGGGGCTCGAGGCTACACCTTC.

The rearrangement uses TRBV7-9 and TRBJ2-1; TRBD1 agrees at 7 bases. Germline loops: CDR1 SEHNR, CDR2 FQNEAQ (reference sequence). Trimming at V came to 5 bases and at J to 7 bases, leaving 11 bases not matched to a gene. This CDR3 spans 15 amino acids. The CDR3 DNA is TGTGCCAGCAGCCCCACCGGGACAGCCGGGAATGAGCAGTTCTTC. Amino acid sequence: CASSPTGTAGNEQFF.

This clonotype was detected only a few times. V and J are TRBV12-3 or TRBV12-4 and TRBJ1-5; D is uncertain. This CDR3 has 14 amino acids. V shed 3 bases and J shed 3 bases, with 9 bases lying between them. The CDR3 DNA sequence: TGTGCCAGCAGTTTCTCGCAAGCCAATCAGCCCCAGCATTTT. Protein product: CASSFSQANQPQHF.

This clonotype was observed a few times. The V gene is TRBV10-2, the J gene TRBJ2-7, with 9 bases aligning to TRBD2. The CDR3 runs to 11 residues. Germline CDR1 reads WSHSY; CDR2 reads SAAADI. After removal of 2 bases from V and 13 bases from J, the junction contained 3 bases not matched to a gene. The CDR3 DNA is TGCGCCAGCAGTGAGACTAGCGGGTTCTACGTC. Translated: CASSETSGFYV.

This clonotype was detected only a few times. The chain joins TRBV29-1 to TRBJ1-4; the match to TRBD1 covers 8 bases. This CDR3 has 13 residues. J was trimmed by 7 bases and V by 7 bases; bases with no gene match: 8. The germline gives CDR1 SQVTM, CDR2 ANQGSEA. CDR3 residues: CSATQGVGEKLFF. CDR3 DNA: TGCAGCGCTACACAGGGGGTTGGTGAAAAACTGTTTTTT.

The chain recombines TRBV20-1 with TRBJ2-5; possible D gene TRBD1, 5 bases. Trimming shortened V by 0 bases and J by 6 bases, and 20 bases separated the two germline ends. Germline CDR1 is DFQATT and CDR2 is SNEGSKA (reference sequence). The CDR3 runs to 16 residues. In nucleotides, the CDR3 is TGCAGTGCTAGAGATCTCGTGGTTCAGAAGGGGAAGACCCAGTACTTC. Protein: CSARDLVVQKGKTQYF.

J is TRBJ2-3 and V is TRBV3-1; weak D call: TRBD2 (5 bases). Trimming left V 8 bases short and J 3 bases short, with 21 bases between. Germline values: CDR1 LGHDT, CDR2 YNNKEL (reference sequence). This CDR3 comprises 16 residues. The CDR3 sequence is CASRGSQRVITDTQYF. The CDR3 DNA reads TGTGCCAGCCGCGGGTCCCAACGCGTGATAACAGATACGCAGTATTTT.

This clonotype was seen a few times. Here the CDR3 reads CASSWGHRDSSHSPLHF. In DNA, the CDR3 is TGCGCCAGCAGCTGGGGCCACCGGGACAGCTCCCATTCACCCCTCCACTTT. The V call is TRBV5-1, the J call TRBJ1-6; TRBD1 matches at 7 bases. The V gene's germline CDR1 is SGHRS and CDR2 YFSETQ. V lost 3 bases to trimming and J lost 8 bases; unmatched junction nucleotides: 14. CDR3 length: 17 amino acids.

V usage is TRBV2 and J usage is TRBJ2-7; D is tentatively TRBD1 or TRBD2 (5 bases each). Germline V lookup: CDR1 SNHLY, CDR2 FYNNEI. This CDR3 is 15 amino acids long. Deletions cut 0 bases from V and 2 bases from J, with 11 bases between. The CDR3 DNA reads TGTGCCAGCAGTGAAGCGCTTAGGGGAGCCTACGAGCAGTACTTC. Amino acid sequence: CASSEALRGAYEQYF.

This clonotype was counted a few times. The chain has TRBV2 and TRBJ2-1, with unresolved D. The CDR3 runs to 15 residues. V lost 3 bases to trimming and J lost 1 base, with 10 bases between them. Germline V gives CDR1 SNHLY, CDR2 FYNNEI. CDR3 loop: CASSDWGSSYNEQFF. The CDR3 DNA reads TGTGCCAGCAGTGACTGGGGATCTTCCTACAATGAGCAGTTCTTC.

This clonotype was picked up a small number of times. The V call is TRBV20-1, the J call TRBJ2-4; D call uncertain. There are 11 residues in the CDR3. V dropped 7 bases and J dropped 6 bases, with 10 bases sitting between them. CDR1 DFQATT and CDR2 SNEGSKA come from the germline V gene (reference sequence). CDR3 coding DNA: TGCAGTGTTCCGGACCCAAACATTCAGTACTTC. Protein sequence: CSVPDPNIQYF.

The genes are TRBV6-5 and TRBJ2-5; the D is unclear. Germline CDR1 and CDR2: MNHEY and SVGAGI. The CDR3 loop spans 15 amino acids. With 2 bases removed from V and 1 base from J, the gap between germline ends came to 11 bases. In nucleotides, the CDR3 is TGTGCCAGCAGTTACCGCTGGTCGGCCCAAGAGACCCAGTACTTC. Protein sequence: CASSYRWSAQETQYF.

This sequence joins TRBV6-5 and TRBJ2-2; 8 positions agree with TRBD2. There are 18 residues in the CDR3. Trimming took 0 bases from V and 4 from J; bases not matched to a gene: 10. Germline V gene sequence: CDR1 MNHEY, CDR2 SVGAGI. CDR3 region: CASSYSSRGARGTGELFF. Written as DNA, the CDR3 is TGTGCCAGCAGTTACTCGTCGCGGGGGGCGCGTGGCACCGGGGAGCTGTTTTTT.

The chain links TRBV12-5 to TRBJ2-7, with TRBD2 matching 11 bases. The CDR3 is 15 amino acids. The V gene's germline CDR1 is LGHNT and CDR2 FRNRAP. The junction had 8 bases not matched to a gene; V was cut back by 5 bases and J by 5 bases. CDR3 DNA: TGTGCTAGTGGTGGCCCTAGCGGGGGGTTGCACGAGCAGTACTTC. This sequence encodes CASGGPSGGLHEQYF.

The J gene is TRBJ2-5, the V gene TRBV24-1, with TRBD1 matching 10 bases. Near its end, the DNA agrees better with TRBJ2-1, so the J call may be wrong. In germline, CDR1 is KGHDR, CDR2 SFDVKD. This CDR3 comprises 16 residues. CDR3 region: CATSDSDRGLGNEQFF. The CDR3, as DNA: TGTGCCACCAGTGACTCAGACAGGGGGCTCGGGAATGAGCAGTTCTTC.

V is TRBV7-3 and J is TRBJ2-3, with D perhaps TRBD1 (6 bases). The V and J ends lost 4 bases and 0 bases respectively, with 11 bases between them. CDR3 length: 15 amino acids. CDR1 is SGHTA and CDR2 is FQGTGA in the germline V gene. CDR3 residues: CASSSAGASTDTQYF. In nucleotides, the CDR3 is TGTGCCAGCAGCTCAGCAGGGGCGAGCACAGATACGCAGTATTTT.

The rearrangement uses TRBV29-1 and TRBJ2-3; possibly TRBD1 for D (6 bases). The CDR3 has 13 amino acids. In germline, CDR1 is SQVTM, CDR2 ANQGSEA. CDR3 region: CSMDGTNTDTQYF. The CDR3 DNA reads TGCAGTATGGATGGGACAAACACAGATACGCAGTATTTT.

This chain links TRBV5-1 with TRBJ2-5, with TRBD2 as a possible D gene (5 bases). The J call may be wrong; the DNA end is better matched by TRBJ2-7. From germline, CDR1 is SGHRS and CDR2 YFSETQ. This CDR3 contains 15 residues. In DNA form, the CDR3 reads TGCGCCAGCAGCTTACTATCGTCCGGGGTGTACGAGCAGTACTTC. Its protein is CASSLLSSGVYEQYF.

The chain carries TRBV7-2 and TRBJ1-6; TRBD1 matches at 8 bases. The CDR3 runs to 14 residues. Germline V CDR1 and CDR2: SGHTA, FQGNSA. V shed 3 bases, J shed 7 bases, and the junction held 2 bases outside the gene matches. CDR3 in amino acids: CASSLDRANSPLHF. CDR3 nucleotide sequence: TGTGCCAGCAGCTTGGACAGGGCGAATTCACCCCTCCACTTT.

This clonotype was seen a handful of times. The chain recombines TRBV6-6 with TRBJ2-7; D tentatively fits TRBD1 or TRBD2 (6 bases each). V lost 6 bases, J lost 3 bases, and 12 bases lay in between. CDR1 is MNHNY and CDR2 is SVGAGI in the germline V gene (reference sequence). The CDR3 consists of 13 residues. CDR3 bases: TGTGCCAGCAGCCCAAGGGGGGACTACGAGCAGTACTTC. It codes for CASSPRGDYEQYF.